This T cell receptor (beta chain) emerged from a study of identifying expanded T cells in peripheral blood. The CDR3 totals 15 residues. In germline, CDR1 is SGHKS, CDR2 YYEKEE (reference sequence). V was clipped by 0 bases and J by 1 base, with 7 bases between them. TCRdb keeps only in-frame clones here, not all; method: immunoSEQ multiplex PCR. This sample yields about 86,000 clones, of which approximately 85% are seen a single time; roughly 4.1% belongs to the top ten. Sample: blood. The receptor was derived from a person aged 18 to 75 in good health. The V call is TRBV5-5, the J call TRBJ2-2, with a weak D call TRBD1 (6 bases). The CDR3 DNA is TGTGCCAGCAGCTTGGACAGGGTGAACACCGGGGAGCTGTTTTTT. The encoded protein is CASSLDRVNTGELFF.